This T cell receptor beta chain was identified during a study of long-term antiretroviral therapy in people with HIV. Worth noting for this clone: No antigen is known for it.

Study-wide results and limits: Older ART regimens were possibly in use when the blood was collected between the mid-2000s and the late 2010s. Dominance of pre-ART expanded clones persisted, fluctuating and often declining after ART.

Survey-level resolution applied to immunoSEQ assay v3.0. It was roughly 40,000-55,000 T-cell genomes per sample that sequencing targeted. Produced via immunoSEQ multiplex PCR; TCRdb's table is partial and in-frame only. The data hold about 40,000 clones, with approximately 89% observed a single time. The sequence was collected from a woman aged 45 to 65 with HIV. Source: unsorted PBMCs, taken 3.1 years after starting antiretroviral therapy.

The DNA of the CDR3 is TGTGCCACACTTGTCCCCGAGACCCAGTACTTC. Protein product: CATLVPETQYF. J is TRBJ2-5 and V is TRBV6-1; unclear D gene. V lost 10 bases and J lost 5, with 11 bases in between. The CDR3 is 11 residues long. Germline-derived CDR1 and CDR2 are MNHNS and SASEGT.